The T cell receptor (beta chain) under discussion was sequenced for a study of blood T cell repertoires in COVID-19. Study-wide background: Some COVID-19 samples were acute and others convalescent; all came from the United States, Italy and Spain. PBMCs, B-cell-depleted T cells, or T cells were the source of the cDNA or gDNA that made up the material.

The assay was immunoSEQ multiplex PCR, and TCRdb's table has in-frame clones only and misses some. The sample includes 100,000 to 130,000 clones, roughly 83% of them seen just once. The V end lost 3 bases, the J end lost 3 bases, and 5 bases lay between the germline ends. CDR1 and CDR2 from the germline V gene are MNHEY and SMNVEV (reference sequence). The length of the CDR3 is 13 residues. The chain recombines TRBV27 with TRBJ2-2; D ambiguous. Sequencing input: peripheral blood. This sequence originates from a human donor in a cohort sampled during active COVID-19. The CDR3 loop reads CASSFPDTGELFF. DNA for the CDR3: TGTGCCAGCAGTTTTCCCGACACCGGGGAGCTGTTTTTT.